The 9 T cell receptor beta chains presented below share a single source sample, sequenced in a study of blood T cell repertoires in COVID-19. Sequencing used immunoSEQ multiplex PCR; TCRdb keeps in-frame clones, though not all of them. This sample has 130,000 to 150,000 clones, with 79% found just once. The sequencing sample was made of peripheral blood. The receptors here all came from a man over 45 with active or convalescent COVID-19.

This rearrangement joins TRBV9 to TRBJ2-5; TRBD1 is a possible D gene (7 bases). V gave up 3 bases and J gave up 5 bases, with 14 bases separating them. The CDR3 spans 14 residues. Germline V CDR1 and CDR2: SGDLS, YYNGEE. The CDR3 loop reads CASSGRGQWETQYF. The CDR3 DNA sequence: TGTGCCAGCAGCGGGAGGGGACAGTGGGAGACCCAGTACTTC. The full variable domain, in which reference TRBV9 and TRBJ2-5 provide the parts outside the CDR3, is DSGVTQTPKHLITATGQRVTLRCSPRSGDLSVYWYQQSLDQGLQFLIQYYNGEERAKGNILERFSAQQFPDLHSELNLSSLELGDSALYFCASSGRGQWETQYFGPGTRLLVL.

Only a few counts were recorded for this clone. This chain uses TRBV3-1 (or the pseudogene TRBV3-2) with TRBJ2-3; D may be TRBD2 (5 bases). The CDR3 length is 14 residues. V was shortened by 0 bases and J by 2 bases, with 6 bases between the two germline ends. Germline V lookup: CDR1 LGHDT, CDR2 YNNKEL (reference sequence). The CDR3 DNA reads as TGTGCCAGCAGCCAAGAAGGACTCACAGATACGCAGTATTTT. Its translation: CASSQEGLTDTQYF.

This rearrangement joins TRBV28 to TRBJ1-1, with 7 bases aligning to TRBD1. Germline V CDR1 and CDR2: MDHEN, SYDVKM. Germline trimming cut 2 bases from V and 2 bases from J; bases unmatched to any gene: 5. CDR3 size: 15 residues. CDR3 in amino acids: CASSLGTASNTEAFF. CDR3 bases: TGTGCCAGCAGTTTAGGGACAGCGTCAAACACTGAAGCTTTCTTT. Using reference TRBV28 and TRBJ1-1 for the parts outside the CDR3, the full variable domain is DVKVTQSSRYLVKRTGEKVFLECVQDMDHENMFWYRQDPGLGLRLIYFSYDVKMKEKGDIPEGYSVSREKKERFSLILESASTNQTSMYLCASSLGTASNTEAFFGQGTRLTVV.

This chain uses TRBV28 with TRBJ2-7; 9 bases map to TRBD1. CDR1 and CDR2 from the germline V gene are MDHEN and SYDVKM. CDR3 length equals 16 residues. The V and J ends lost 4 bases and 6 bases, in that order; junction bases with no gene match: 13. The CDR3 sequence: CASSSLEGTGRAEQYF. The DNA of the CDR3 is TGTGCCAGCAGTTCTCTCGAGGGGACAGGGAGGGCCGAGCAGTACTTC. Full variable domain (missing parts from reference TRBV28 and TRBJ2-7): DVKVTQSSRYLVKRTGEKVFLECVQDMDHENMFWYRQDPGLGLRLIYFSYDVKMKEKGDIPEGYSVSREKKERFSLILESASTNQTSMYLCASSSLEGTGRAEQYFGPGTRLTVT.

The gene calls are TRBV4-1 and TRBJ1-2; the D gene is possibly TRBD1 (6 bases). Per germline, CDR1 MGHRA and CDR2 YSYEKL. The CDR3 length is 15 residues. Trimming stripped 4 bases from V and 7 bases from J, with 19 bases between. The CDR3: CASSPTWGGLSGYTF. In nucleotides, the CDR3 is TGCGCCAGCAGCCCCACTTGGGGGGGGCTGAGTGGCTACACCTTC.

The chain is built from TRBV5-1 and TRBJ2-7, with TRBD2 as a possible D gene (6 bases). Trimming stripped 1 base from V and 3 bases from J, with 11 bases between. Germline values: CDR1 SGHRS, CDR2 YFSETQ. The CDR3 runs to 14 residues. In DNA, the CDR3 is TGCGCCAGCAGCTTGTCATCCGGGGGCTACGAGCAGTACTTC. Protein: CASSLSSGGYEQYF.

This clone was picked up a small number of times. This chain uses TRBV11-2 with TRBJ2-5, with D possibly matching TRBD1 (5 bases). The CDR3 spans 15 residues. Trimming left V 0 bases short and J 5 bases short, with 13 bases between. Germline V lookup: CDR1 SGHAT, CDR2 FQNNGV. The chain's CDR3 is CASSLEGARMETQYF. As DNA, the CDR3 is TGTGCCAGCAGCTTAGAAGGGGCCAGGATGGAGACCCAGTACTTC.

V gene TRBV5-4 combines with J gene TRBJ2-3; TRBD1 aligns across 9 bases. The CDR3 totals 14 residues. V lost 4 bases, J lost 7 bases, and 7 bases stayed unmatched. CDR1 and CDR2 (germline): SGHNT, YYREEE (reference sequence). The CDR3 sequence is CASSTGTGINTQYF. CDR3 nucleotide sequence: TGTGCCAGCAGCACCGGGACAGGGATAAATACGCAGTATTTT.

The chain employs TRBV5-1 and TRBJ2-7, with TRBD1 identical over 11 bases. Trimming cost V 1 base and J 5 bases; bases outside gene matches: 5. The germline V gene encodes CDR1 SGHRS and CDR2 YFSETQ. The CDR3 covers 15 residues. The CDR3 sequence is CASSLRTGGIDEQYF. The CDR3 coding sequence is TGCGCCAGCAGCTTGCGGACAGGGGGCATCGACGAGCAGTACTTC.